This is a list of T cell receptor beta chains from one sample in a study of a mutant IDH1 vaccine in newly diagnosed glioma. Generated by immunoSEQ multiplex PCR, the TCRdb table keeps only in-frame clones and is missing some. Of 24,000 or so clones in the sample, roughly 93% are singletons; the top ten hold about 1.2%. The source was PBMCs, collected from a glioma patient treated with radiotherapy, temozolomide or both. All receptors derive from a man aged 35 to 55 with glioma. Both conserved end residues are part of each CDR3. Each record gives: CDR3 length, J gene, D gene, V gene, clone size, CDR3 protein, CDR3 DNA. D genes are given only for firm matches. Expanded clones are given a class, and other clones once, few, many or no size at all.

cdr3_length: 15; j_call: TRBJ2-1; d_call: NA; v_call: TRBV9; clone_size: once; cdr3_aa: CASSVGDHSYNEQFF; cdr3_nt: TGTGCCAGCAGCGTAGGGGACCACTCCTACAATGAGCAGTTCTTC
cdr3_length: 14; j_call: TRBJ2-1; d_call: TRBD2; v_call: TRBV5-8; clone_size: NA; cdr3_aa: CASSATSGTGEQFF; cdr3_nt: TGTGCCAGCAGCGCAACTAGCGGGACGGGTGAGCAGTTCTTC
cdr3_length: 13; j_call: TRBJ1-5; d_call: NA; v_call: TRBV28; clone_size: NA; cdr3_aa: CASTFQDNQPQHF; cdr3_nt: TGTGCCAGCACCTTTCAGGACAATCAGCCCCAGCATTTT
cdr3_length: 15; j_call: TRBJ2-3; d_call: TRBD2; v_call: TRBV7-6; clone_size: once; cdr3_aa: CASSLSGGSTDTQYF; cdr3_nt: TGTGCCAGCAGCTTAAGCGGGGGGAGCACAGATACGCAGTATTTT
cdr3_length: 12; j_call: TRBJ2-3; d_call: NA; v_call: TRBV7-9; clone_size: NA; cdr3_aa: CASGSSTDTQYF; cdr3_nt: TGTGCCAGCGGAAGCAGCACAGATACGCAGTATTTT
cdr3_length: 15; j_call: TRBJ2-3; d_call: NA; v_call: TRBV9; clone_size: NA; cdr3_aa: CASSVDISGTDTQYF; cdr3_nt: TGTGCCAGCAGCGTAGATATTAGCGGCACAGATACGCAGTATTTT
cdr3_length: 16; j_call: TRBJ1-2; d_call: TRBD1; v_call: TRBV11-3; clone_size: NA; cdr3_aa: CASSSEGRQGNYGYTF; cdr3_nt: TGTGCCAGCAGCTCCGAGGGGCGACAGGGTAACTATGGCTACACCTTC
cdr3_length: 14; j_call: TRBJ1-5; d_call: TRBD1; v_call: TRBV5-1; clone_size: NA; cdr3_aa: CASSPGTENQPQHF; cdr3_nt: TGCGCCAGCAGCCCGGGGACAGAGAATCAGCCCCAGCATTTT
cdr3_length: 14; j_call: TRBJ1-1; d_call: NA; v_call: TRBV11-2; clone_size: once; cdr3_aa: CASSSDLLNTEAFF; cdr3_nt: TGTGCCAGCAGCTCCGACCTATTGAACACTGAAGCTTTCTTT
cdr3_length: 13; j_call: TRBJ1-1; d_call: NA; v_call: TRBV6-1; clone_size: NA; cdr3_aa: CASCPDRNTEAFF; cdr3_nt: TGTGCCAGCTGTCCTGACAGGAACACTGAAGCTTTCTTT
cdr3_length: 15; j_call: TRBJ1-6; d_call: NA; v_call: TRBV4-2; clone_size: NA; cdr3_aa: CASSQEGQGNSPLHF; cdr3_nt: TGTGCCAGCAGCCAAGAGGGCCAGGGTAATTCACCCCTCCACTTT
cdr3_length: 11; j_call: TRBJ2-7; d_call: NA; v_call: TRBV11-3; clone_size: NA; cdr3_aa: CASRGGGEQYF; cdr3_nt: TGTGCCAGCAGGGGGGGAGGAGAGCAGTACTTC
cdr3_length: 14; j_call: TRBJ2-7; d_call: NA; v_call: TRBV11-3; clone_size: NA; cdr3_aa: CASSLQSSSYEQYF; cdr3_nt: TGTGCCAGCAGCTTACAGTCCAGCTCCTACGAGCAGTACTTC
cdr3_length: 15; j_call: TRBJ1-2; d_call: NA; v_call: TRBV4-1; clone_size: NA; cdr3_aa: CASSHGPQANYGYTF; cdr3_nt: TGCGCCAGCAGCCACGGACCCCAAGCTAACTATGGCTACACCTTC
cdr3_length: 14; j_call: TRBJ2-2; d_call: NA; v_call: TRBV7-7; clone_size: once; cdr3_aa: CASSGPMGTGELFF; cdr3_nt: TGTGCTAGCTCGGGCCCGATGGGTACCGGGGAGCTGTTTTTT
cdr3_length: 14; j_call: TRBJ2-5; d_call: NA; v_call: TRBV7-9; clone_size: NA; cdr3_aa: CASSDGVFQETQYF; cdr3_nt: TGTGCCAGCAGCGACGGGGTCTTTCAAGAGACCCAGTACTTC
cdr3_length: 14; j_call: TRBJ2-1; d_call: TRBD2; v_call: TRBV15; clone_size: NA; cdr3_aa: CATSRLAGGGEQFF; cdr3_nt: TGTGCCACCAGCCGACTAGCGGGAGGAGGTGAGCAGTTCTTC
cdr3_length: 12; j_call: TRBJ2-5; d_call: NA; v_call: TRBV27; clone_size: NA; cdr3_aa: CASSPVGETQYF; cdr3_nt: TGTGCCAGCAGTCCGGTAGGGGAGACCCAGTACTTC
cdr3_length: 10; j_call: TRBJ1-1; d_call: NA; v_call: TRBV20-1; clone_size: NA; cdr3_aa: CSVRGTEAFF; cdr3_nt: TGCAGTGTACGTGGGACTGAAGCTTTCTTT
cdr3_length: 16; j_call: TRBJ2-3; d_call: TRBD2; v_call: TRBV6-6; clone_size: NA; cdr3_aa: CASSFGTSGSTDTQYF; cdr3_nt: TGTGCCAGCAGTTTCGGGACTAGCGGGAGCACAGATACGCAGTATTTT